One and the same sample provided the 11 T cell receptor beta chains below, sequenced in a study of Graves' ophthalmopathy and Graves' hyperthyroidism. RNA transcripts provided the template for amplifying TCR beta CDR3 regions. Investigators did first-round RT-PCR with HTBI primers, then second-round multiplex PCR. MiXCR, applied by TCRdb to the multiplex PCR reads, yields one record per CDR3 protein. The profile covers some 200,000 distinct CDR3 sequences, with 25% to 30% appearing a single time and 8.5% to 9.5% taken by the ten largest. Sequencing used peripheral blood. Receptor source: a man aged 50-60 years with Graves' ophthalmopathy.

This clonotype was seen many times. The chain recombines TRBV4-1 with TRBJ1-1, with TRBD1 as a possible D gene (5 bases). Looked up from germline, CDR1 is MGHRA and CDR2 is YSYEKL. The CDR3 consists of 16 residues. V dropped 1 base and J dropped 0 bases, with 12 bases sitting between them. The chain's CDR3 is CASSQARGTVNTEAFF. In nucleotides, the CDR3 is TGCGCCAGCAGCCAAGCCCGGGGGACGGTGAACACTGAAGCTTTCTTT.

The chain is built from TRBV28 and TRBJ2-7; D gene unclear. The CDR3 covers 11 residues. The germline gives CDR1 MDHEN, CDR2 SYDVKM. Trimming stripped 8 bases from V and 3 bases from J, with 8 bases between. CDR3 region: CASQTDYEQYF. The CDR3 DNA reads TGTGCCAGCCAGACGGACTACGAGCAGTACTTC.

V is TRBV30 and J is TRBJ1-1; D unresolved. Germline CDR1 is GTSNPN and CDR2 is SVGIG (reference sequence). The V and J ends lost 0 bases and 7 bases respectively, with 9 bases between them. The CDR3 runs 12 residues. The DNA of the CDR3 is TGTGCCTGGAGTGTAGCCGGTGGTGAAGCTTTCTTT. It translates to CAWSVAGGEAFF.

This clonotype has a count of ten or more. V usage is TRBV19 and J usage is TRBJ2-7, with TRBD2 as a possible D gene (6 bases). Per germline, CDR1 LNHDA and CDR2 SQIVND (reference sequence). The V end was cut by 7 bases, the J end by 4 bases, with 23 bases between. CDR3 length: 16 residues. Here the CDR3 DNA reads TGTGCCAGTACCGACTCTCGCCCGGGACTTCCATACGAGCAGTACTTC. This translates into CASTDSRPGLPYEQYF.

This clonotype was detected ten times or more. The chain couples TRBV6-2 or TRBV6-3 to TRBJ2-7; 10 nucleotides line up with TRBD1. CDR3 size: 19 residues. The germline gives CDR1 MNHEY, CDR2 SVGEGT. V was pared by 6 bases and J by 0 bases, with 17 bases of the junction left unmatched. The CDR3 nucleotides are TGTGCCAGCAGGGGCGGACAGGGGGAATTGTGGGATGACTCCTACGAGCAGTACTTC. Protein: CASRGGQGELWDDSYEQYF.

The chain carries TRBV6-5 and TRBJ1-1; a weak D match, TRBD1 (6 bases). This CDR3 is 17 amino acids long. V was pared by 1 base and J by 0 bases, with 15 bases between. Germline CDR1 is MNHEY and CDR2 is SVGAGI. The CDR3 reads CASSYLPRTGLNTEAFF. As DNA, the CDR3 is TGTGCCAGCAGTTACTTACCCCGAACAGGGTTGAACACTGAAGCTTTCTTT.

The chain couples TRBV24-1 to TRBJ2-2; 12 bases line up with TRBD1. J lost 7 bases, V lost 3 bases, and 11 bases had no gene match. The germline CDR1 and CDR2 sequences are KGHDR and SFDVKD. This CDR3 comprises 18 residues. This CDR3 reads CATSDTSGTGGVNGELFF. CDR3 DNA sequence: TGTGCCACCAGTGATACCTCCGGGACAGGGGGCGTGAACGGGGAGCTGTTTTTT.

This sequence joins TRBV12-3 or TRBV12-4 and TRBJ1-2, with unresolved D. V was shortened by 6 bases and J by 1 base, with 18 bases between the two germline ends. The CDR3 covers 16 residues. The CDR3 nucleotides read TGTGCCAGCAGCAGGCCCACATTTCGGGGTAACTATGGCTACACCTTC. Translated: CASSRPTFRGNYGYTF.

This clonotype was counted ten times or more. CDR3 loop: CSASLGRGVNSNQPQHF. In DNA, the CDR3 is TGCAGTGCTAGCCTGGGCAGGGGGGTTAATAGCAATCAGCCCCAGCATTTT. The chain is built from TRBV20-1 and TRBJ1-5, with 7 nucleotides matching TRBD1. Germline V gives CDR1 DFQATT, CDR2 SNEGSKA (reference sequence). CDR3 length: 17 amino acids. V trimming: 3 bases; J trimming: 0 bases; junction bases outside the gene matches: 11.

This clonotype was counted ten times or more. The genes are TRBV3-1 and TRBJ1-5; perhaps TRBD1 as D (6 bases). Trimming cost V 0 bases and J 6 bases, with 21 bases left between them. Germline CDR1 and CDR2: LGHDT and YNNKEL (reference sequence). CDR3 size: 18 residues. The CDR3 nucleotides read TGTGCCAGCAGCCAAGATAGAGGGGGGACATTTGGGAGTCAGCCCCAGCATTTT. It encodes CASSQDRGGTFGSQPQHF.

Many counts were recorded for this clonotype. The chain uses TRBV2 and TRBJ2-2; 7 nucleotides line up with TRBD1. Germline CDR1 is SNHLY and CDR2 is FYNNEI. Unmatched junction bases numbered 6, after V lost 7 bases and J lost 1 base. CDR3 length: 15 residues. The CDR3 DNA reads TGTGCCAGCACCCCTCAGGGGGTGAACACCGGGGAGCTGTTTTTT. It is translated as CASTPQGVNTGELFF.